This T cell receptor beta chain appears in the sequencing data of a study of human T cells and chemical hapten exposure. Overall study context: Predominantly women, the patients had alopecia areata, totalis or universalis. Points from the study as a whole: With DPC sensitization, TCRs exceeding 1 in 1000 frequency showed no change.

Via MiXCR, TCRdb re-called the RACE reads, giving one row per CDR3 protein. This table holds around 190,000 distinct CDR3 sequences, approximately 20% found once. This CDR3 comprises 15 residues. Trimming took 6 bases from V and 5 from J; bases not matched to a gene: 7. Germline CDR1 and CDR2: MDHEN and SYDVKM. This clonotype was observed at least ten times. Its antigen remains unidentified. Time point noted: patch test 1, 2 weeks after DPC sensitization. Specified treatment: therapeutic diphenylcyclopropenone sensitization with weekly scalp DPC. The template was total RNA from unfractionated whole blood.

The TCR was taken from a woman aged 50 to 60 with alopecia areata. Some clones in this sample may be carry-over from other donors' samples. This sequence joins TRBV28 and TRBJ2-7; 13 bases line up with TRBD2. The sequencing used whole blood, collected in connection with sensitization to the hapten diphenylcyclopropenone (DPC). For the CDR3, the DNA is TGTGCCAGCAGGCTGACTAGCGGGAGGAACCACGAGCAGTACTTC. It encodes CASRLTSGRNHEQYF.